Listed below are T cell receptor beta chains from one sample, sequenced in a study of blood T cell repertoires in COVID-19. The repertoire was sequenced with immunoSEQ multiplex PCR; TCRdb's copy has only in-frame clones and lacks some. Among about 300,000 clones, 85% to 90% were seen once, and the ten largest hold roughly 5.9%. The sequenced material came from peripheral blood. These receptors came from a woman between 45 and 60 years old with COVID-19, enrolled during active disease. Both conserved end residues are part of each CDR3. D genes are given only for firm matches. Clone sizes are given selectively: once, few, many, or a class where the clone is expanded.

clone_size: .; cdr3_length: 16; v_call: TRBV24-1; j_call: TRBJ2-1; d_call: .; cdr3_nt: TGTGCCACCAGTGGGCAGAGACTAGAGGGGCGGAATGAGCAGTTCTTC; cdr3_aa: CATSGQRLEGRNEQFF
clone_size: .; cdr3_length: 13; v_call: TRBV5-6; j_call: TRBJ1-2; d_call: TRBD1; cdr3_nt: TGTGCCAGCAGCCCCGGGACAGTCTATGGCTACACCTTC; cdr3_aa: CASSPGTVYGYTF
clone_size: once; cdr3_length: 15; v_call: TRBV18; j_call: TRBJ1-6; d_call: TRBD1; cdr3_nt: TGTGCCAGCTCGCCCGGGACAGGGGTTAATTCACCCCTCCACTTT; cdr3_aa: CASSPGTGVNSPLHF
clone_size: .; cdr3_length: 14; v_call: TRBV6-5; j_call: TRBJ1-1; d_call: .; cdr3_nt: TGTGCCAGCAGGACGACAGCCCGGGCCACTGAAGCTTTCTTT; cdr3_aa: CASRTTARATEAFF
clone_size: .; cdr3_length: 15; v_call: TRBV18; j_call: TRBJ2-7; d_call: TRBD1; cdr3_nt: TGTGCCAGCTCACCCCCCGGGACAGTGGCCTACGAGCAGTACTTC; cdr3_aa: CASSPPGTVAYEQYF
clone_size: .; cdr3_length: 20; v_call: TRBV29-1; j_call: TRBJ2-5; d_call: TRBD1; cdr3_nt: TGCAGCGTGACGGACCCACAGGGGGCTCTGTCTCTATGGTACCAAGAGACCCAGTACTTC; cdr3_aa: CSVTDPQGALSLWYQETQYF
clone_size: .; cdr3_length: 14; v_call: TRBV9; j_call: TRBJ2-7; d_call: .; cdr3_nt: TGTGCCAGCAGCGCGATGGGGCAGTCCTACGAGCAGTACTTC; cdr3_aa: CASSAMGQSYEQYF
clone_size: .; cdr3_length: 12; v_call: TRBV2; j_call: TRBJ1-1; d_call: .; cdr3_nt: TGTGCCAGCTCCCGGGAGTACACTGAAGCTTTCTTT; cdr3_aa: CASSREYTEAFF
clone_size: .; cdr3_length: 16; v_call: TRBV5-1; j_call: TRBJ2-2; d_call: .; cdr3_nt: TGCGCCAGCAGCTTCACGCCCAGGGATGGAGCCGGGGAGCTGTTTTTT; cdr3_aa: CASSFTPRDGAGELFF
clone_size: .; cdr3_length: 13; v_call: TRBV11-3; j_call: TRBJ1-2; d_call: .; cdr3_nt: TGTGCCAGCAGCCCTGGGGCCATCTATGGCTACACCTTC; cdr3_aa: CASSPGAIYGYTF
clone_size: once; cdr3_length: 18; v_call: TRBV19; j_call: TRBJ2-1; d_call: TRBD2; cdr3_nt: TGTGCCAGTAGTATCCTCCTTATTCTAGCGGGAGACCCCAATGAGCAGTTCTTC; cdr3_aa: CASSILLILAGDPNEQFF
clone_size: .; cdr3_length: 14; v_call: TRBV27; j_call: TRBJ1-1; d_call: .; cdr3_nt: TGTGCCAGCAGTCCCCGGACAGAGAACACTGAAGCTTTCTTT; cdr3_aa: CASSPRTENTEAFF
clone_size: .; cdr3_length: 13; v_call: TRBV7-2; j_call: TRBJ2-7; d_call: TRBD1; cdr3_nt: TGTGCCAGCAGCCCAGGGGGCGCGGGCGAGCAGTACTTC; cdr3_aa: CASSPGGAGEQYF
clone_size: .; cdr3_length: 13; v_call: TRBV5-1; j_call: TRBJ1-1; d_call: .; cdr3_nt: TGCGCCAGCTTCGGACAGCAGGGCACTGAAGCTTTCTTT; cdr3_aa: CASFGQQGTEAFF
clone_size: once; cdr3_length: 15; v_call: TRBV2; j_call: TRBJ2-2; d_call: TRBD1; cdr3_nt: TGTGCCAGCACCCTCGGACAGGGGGGTACCGGGGAGCTGTTTTTT; cdr3_aa: CASTLGQGGTGELFF
clone_size: .; cdr3_length: 16; v_call: TRBV11-1; j_call: TRBJ2-1; d_call: TRBD2; cdr3_nt: TGTGCCAGCAGCTTCGTACCTAGCGGGATTTTGGTGTCTCAGTTCTTC; cdr3_aa: CASSFVPSGILVSQFF
clone_size: .; cdr3_length: 12; v_call: TRBV19; j_call: TRBJ1-2; d_call: .; cdr3_nt: TGTGCCACCACAGGGTCGTACTATGGCTACACCTTC; cdr3_aa: CATTGSYYGYTF
clone_size: .; cdr3_length: 15; v_call: TRBV7-8; j_call: TRBJ2-2; d_call: TRBD1; cdr3_nt: TGTGCCAGCAGCCTGCAGGGGGATTGGGCCGGGGAGCTGTTTTTT; cdr3_aa: CASSLQGDWAGELFF
clone_size: few; cdr3_length: 17; v_call: TRBV5-1; j_call: TRBJ2-3; d_call: TRBD1; cdr3_nt: TGCGCCAGCAGCCCGCGGACAGGGAGGCCCTCCACAGATACGCAGTATTTT; cdr3_aa: CASSPRTGRPSTDTQYF
clone_size: .; cdr3_length: 15; v_call: TRBV5-1; j_call: TRBJ1-6; d_call: .; cdr3_nt: TGCGCCAGCAGCCTGGCAGCAGGGGCTAATTCACCCCTCCACTTT; cdr3_aa: CASSLAAGANSPLHF
clone_size: .; cdr3_length: 14; v_call: TRBV7-2; j_call: TRBJ1-2; d_call: TRBD1; cdr3_nt: TGTGCCAGCAGCTTCACAGGGGGCAACTATGGCTACACCTTC; cdr3_aa: CASSFTGGNYGYTF
clone_size: .; cdr3_length: 15; v_call: TRBV6-1; j_call: TRBJ2-7; d_call: .; cdr3_nt: TGTGCCAGCAGTGAAAGGGGGAAGATACCCTACGAGCAGTACTTC; cdr3_aa: CASSERGKIPYEQYF
clone_size: .; cdr3_length: 16; v_call: TRBV24-1; j_call: TRBJ2-5; d_call: TRBD1; cdr3_nt: TGTGCCACCAGTGACCCGGCCTCAGGGGGCGCGGAGACCCAGTACTTC; cdr3_aa: CATSDPASGGAETQYF
clone_size: .; cdr3_length: 14; v_call: TRBV11-1; j_call: TRBJ2-7; d_call: .; cdr3_nt: TGTGCCAGCAGCTTAGTTGCGGGCCCCAGGGAGCAGTACTTC; cdr3_aa: CASSLVAGPREQYF
clone_size: .; cdr3_length: 15; v_call: TRBV18; j_call: TRBJ1-2; d_call: .; cdr3_nt: TGTGCCAGCTCACCCGAAAGCGGCGGGGACTATGGCTACACCTTC; cdr3_aa: CASSPESGGDYGYTF
clone_size: .; cdr3_length: 14; v_call: TRBV29-1; j_call: TRBJ2-6; d_call: .; cdr3_nt: TGCAGCGTTGAAGGGGGCGGCGGGGCCAACGTCCTGACTTTC; cdr3_aa: CSVEGGGGANVLTF
clone_size: .; cdr3_length: 16; v_call: TRBV3-1/TRBV3-2; j_call: TRBJ2-1; d_call: .; cdr3_nt: TGTGCCAGCAGCCAAGATATCGGAGGGCCCTACAATGAGCAGTTCTTC; cdr3_aa: CASSQDIGGPYNEQFF
clone_size: .; cdr3_length: 15; v_call: TRBV5-1; j_call: TRBJ2-7; d_call: .; cdr3_nt: TGCGCCAGCAGGGGCCGGGCGGGATCCTCCTACGAGCAGTACTTC; cdr3_aa: CASRGRAGSSYEQYF